This T cell receptor beta chain was captured by sequencing in a study of T cells in Graves' hyperthyroidism and ophthalmopathy. As for the study in general: At the time of initial diagnosis and before any treatment, peripheral blood was collected.

PBMCs came from 9 to 10 ml fresh peripheral blood. The source material, RNA transcripts, was used to amplify TCR beta CDR3 regions. HTBI primers drove first-round RT-PCR of the TCR CDR3. TCRdb redid the calling of the multiplex PCR reads with MiXCR, one entry per CDR3 protein. Of about 600,000 distinct CDR3 sequences listed, about 14% are singletons. From germline, CDR1 is SGHTA and CDR2 FQGNSA. The CDR3 runs 16 residues. Unmatched junction bases numbered 5, after V lost 5 bases and J lost 3 bases. The sample taken for sequencing was blood. J is TRBJ2-1 and V is TRBV7-2; 12 positions agree with TRBD2. The sequence was obtained from a woman between 45 and 60 years old with Graves' ophthalmopathy. Here the CDR3 reads CASSIRTSGVYNEQFF. In nucleotides, the CDR3 is TGTGCCAGCAGCATCCGGACTAGCGGGGTCTACAATGAGCAGTTCTTC.